Shown below are 3 T cell receptor beta chains from a single sample sequenced in a study of T cells after yellow fever vaccination. Each CDR3 protein is one row after TCRdb ran MiXCR on the 5' RACE reads. The profile shows just under 600,000 distinct CDR3 sequences, about 13% of them singletons. Sample: PBMCs, taken on the day of the yellow fever booster vaccination. Receptors originate from a man aged 25 to 45 who received the YFV17D yellow fever vaccine.

The chain recombines TRBV7-9 with TRBJ2-7; possibly TRBD1 for D (5 bases). Germline V gene sequence: CDR1 SEHNR, CDR2 FQNEAQ (reference sequence). The CDR3 runs to 15 residues. Trimming removed 6 bases at V and 4 bases at J, with 19 bases between. CDR3 bases: TGTGCCAGCAGACCCCCAGGCCTAGGGGAATACGAGCAGTACTTC. Protein product: CASRPPGLGEYEQYF.

The chain combines TRBV19 with TRBJ2-7; D remains unclear. Per the germline V gene, CDR1 is LNHDA and CDR2 is SQIVND (reference sequence). CDR3 length: 15 residues. V was shortened by 6 bases and J by 5 bases, with 20 bases between the two germline ends. The CDR3 loop reads CASRTMDATGNEQYF. CDR3 in DNA: TGTGCCAGTAGGACGATGGACGCCACTGGCAACGAGCAGTACTTC.

This clonotype has a handful of counts. The rearrangement links TRBV5-5 to TRBJ2-1; D remains ambiguous. The CDR3 covers 11 residues. Germline CDR1 and CDR2: SGHKS and YYEKEE (reference sequence). Trimming took 4 bases from V and 11 from J, leaving 10 bases between them. The DNA for the CDR3 is TGTGCCAGCAGCCTGGGTGGCCAGCAGTTCTTC. This codes for CASSLGGQQFF.